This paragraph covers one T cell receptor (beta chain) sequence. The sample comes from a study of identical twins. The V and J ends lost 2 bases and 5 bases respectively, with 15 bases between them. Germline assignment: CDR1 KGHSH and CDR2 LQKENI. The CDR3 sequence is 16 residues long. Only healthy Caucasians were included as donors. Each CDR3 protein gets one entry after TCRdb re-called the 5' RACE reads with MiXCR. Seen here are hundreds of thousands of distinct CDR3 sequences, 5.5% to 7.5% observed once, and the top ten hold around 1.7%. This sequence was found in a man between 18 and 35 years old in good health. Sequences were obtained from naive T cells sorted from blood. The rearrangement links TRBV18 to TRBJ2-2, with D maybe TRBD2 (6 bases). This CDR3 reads CASSPSRLGLTGELFF. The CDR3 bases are TGTGCCAGCTCACCATCACGACTAGGTCTGACCGGGGAGCTGTTTTTT. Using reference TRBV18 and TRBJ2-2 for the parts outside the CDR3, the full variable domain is NAGVMQNPRHLVRRRGQEARLRCSPMKGHSHVYWYRQLPEEGLKFMVYLQKENIIDESGMPKERFSAEFPKEGPSILRIQQVVRGDSAAYFCASSPSRLGLTGELFFGEGSRLTVL.